The clone carrying this T cell receptor beta chain came up a few times. No antigen is known for it. From RNA transcripts, TCR beta CDR3 regions were amplified. Initially, a first-round RT-PCR of the TCR CDR3 employed the HTBI primer set. One entry per CDR3 protein results from TCRdb running MiXCR on the multiplex PCR reads. This table holds around 440,000 distinct CDR3 sequences, 15% to 17% found once. The sample belongs to a study of T cells in Graves' hyperthyroidism and ophthalmopathy. Study-level results: In blood, most of the thyroid clonotypes expanded above 0.001 were also present. Before onset, by a median of about six months, the model predicted ophthalmopathy.

Orbital computed tomography and thyroid ultrasound, together with serum TRAb and thyroxine and clinical symptoms, were used for diagnoses. Under 12 ml fresh peripheral blood yielded the PBMCs. In germline, CDR1 is SEHNR, CDR2 FQNEAQ (reference sequence). This CDR3 comprises 14 residues. V was shortened by 5 bases and J by 7 bases, with 17 bases between the two germline ends. The sample comprised blood. The origin of this receptor is a woman aged 18-29 years with Graves' hyperthyroidism. This sequence joins TRBV7-9 and TRBJ1-1; TRBD1 might be the D (6 bases). CDR3 sequence (DNA): TGTGCCAGCAGCCACGTCGGGACAAATTTTGAAGCTTTCTTT. It specifies CASSHVGTNFEAFF.